These 32 T cell receptor beta chains came from one sample sequenced in a study of metastatic and nonmetastatic thyroid tumors. TCRdb re-called the PCR reads with MiXCR. The data show about 92,000 clones, 15% seen once. The entire patient cohort was treatment-naive prior to thyroid surgery. The sample was blood. These receptors were obtained from a female donor with papillary thyroid cancer or a benign thyroid nodule (not recorded which). Some clones in this sample may be carry-over from other donors' samples.

Many counts were recorded for this clone. This chain connects TRBV11-1 to TRBJ2-6, with D perhaps matching TRBD1 (5 bases). The germline V gene encodes CDR1 SGHAT and CDR2 FQDESV (reference sequence). The CDR3 is made up of 19 amino acids. The V gene lost 1 base and the J gene lost 1 base, with 17 bases spanning the gap. Here the CDR3 reads CASSLELSAGLSGANVLTF. The CDR3 bases are TGTGCCAGCAGCTTAGAACTGTCGGCAGGGCTTTCTGGGGCCAACGTCCTGACTTTC.

Remarks on this clone: The junction departs from germline at one end; a sequencing error may be responsible. Other DNA sequences within the sample encode an identical CDR3. The chain carries TRBV4-1 and TRBJ2-3; possible D gene TRBD2, 6 bases. This CDR3 is 16 amino acids long. CDR1 and CDR2 from the germline V gene are MGHRA and YSYEKL. DNA of the CDR3: TGCGCCAGCAGCCAAGGGAGGGGCGCGGCATGGGATACTCAGTATTTT. Translated: CASSQGRGAAWDTQYF.

The sample holds many counts of this clone. The chain uses TRBV19 and TRBJ1-3; D call uncertain. The CDR3 consists of 12 residues. Trimming cost V 6 bases and J 2 bases, with 5 bases left between them. Germline lookup yields CDR1 LNHDA and CDR2 SQIVND (reference sequence). The CDR3 DNA reads TGTGCCAGTAGGTCACCTGGAAACACCATATATTTT. Translated, it gives CASRSPGNTIYF.

Many counts were recorded for this clone. CDR3 protein: CASSHPTRDRGRRETQYF. As DNA, the CDR3 is TGTGCCAGCAGCCACCCTACGCGGGACAGGGGGCGACGGGAGACCCAGTACTTC. The chain is built from TRBV7-2 and TRBJ2-5, with 12 bases fitting TRBD1. The CDR3 contains 18 residues. V gave up 5 bases and J gave up 5 bases; unmatched junction bases: 15. Germline V gene data show CDR1 as SGHTA and CDR2 as FQGNSA.

This clone was recorded at least ten times. The chain carries TRBV10-2 and TRBJ2-1, with TRBD2 identical over 9 bases. Germline CDR1 reads WSHSY; CDR2 reads SAAADI. Losses at the gene ends were 9 bases for V and 4 bases for J; bases not matched to a gene: 10. The CDR3 runs 15 residues. The CDR3 is CASRKRGGVYNEQFF. The DNA of the CDR3 is TGCGCCAGTAGAAAACGCGGGGGGGTTTACAATGAGCAGTTCTTC.

This clone was detected ten times or more. The V and J genes are TRBV27 and TRBJ2-2, with D tentatively TRBD2 (6 bases). V lost 6 bases and J lost 0, with 11 bases in between. The CDR3 spans 15 residues. Germline V lookup: CDR1 MNHEY, CDR2 SMNVEV (reference sequence). In nucleotides, the CDR3 is TGTGCCAGCAGCCCCCTAGCGACGAACACCGGGGAGCTGTTTTTT. It yields the protein CASSPLATNTGELFF.

Worth noting for this clone: A read error may produce the germline difference seen at one junction end. The chain is built from TRBV7-8 and TRBJ2-7; D assignment may be TRBD1 or TRBD2 (5 bases each). Germline assignment: CDR1 SGHVS and CDR2 FQNEAQ. The CDR3 sequence is 13 residues long. DNA for the CDR3: TGTGCCAGCACCTTAGGGGAGTGGTACGAGCAGTACTTC. As protein: CASTLGEWYEQYF.

This clone has ten or more counts. This rearrangement joins TRBV11-2 to TRBJ2-7, with D perhaps matching TRBD1 (6 bases). V shed 0 bases and J shed 5 bases, with 11 bases lying between them. The germline CDR1 and CDR2 sequences are SGHAT and FQNNGV. The CDR3 is made up of 14 amino acids. The CDR3 nucleotides read TGTGCCAGCAGCTTAGACGGCAGGGGTGACGAGCAGTACTTC. This codes for CASSLDGRGDEQYF.

With regard to this clone: Given a much more abundant clone one base away, this may be a read error. The V gene is TRBV13, the J gene TRBJ2-1, with a weak D call TRBD1 (5 bases). This CDR3 has 16 amino acids. The V gene's germline CDR1 is PRHDT and CDR2 FYEKMQ (reference sequence). The CDR3, as DNA: TGTGCCAGCAGCGCGTACGACAGTGCTTCCTACGATGAGCAGTTCTTC. Its protein is CASSAYDSASYDEQFF.

This clone was recorded many times. The V and J genes are TRBV28 and TRBJ2-1; D unclear. CDR1 and CDR2 (germline): MDHEN, SYDVKM. Trimming stripped 7 bases from V and 5 bases from J, with 12 bases between. CDR3 length: 13 amino acids. This CDR3 reads CASTEVENNEQFF. For the CDR3, the DNA is TGTGCCAGCACCGAGGTGGAGAACAATGAGCAGTTCTTC.

This clone appeared a few times. The chain carries TRBV5-6 and TRBJ2-7; 8 bases align to TRBD1. This CDR3 region has 13 residues. With V trimmed by 4 bases and J by 6 bases, 6 bases remained unmatched. CDR1 is SGHDT, CDR2 YYEEEE, per germline. CDR3 sequence: CASSPVTGVEQYF. The CDR3 DNA reads TGTGCCAGCAGCCCTGTGACAGGGGTCGAGCAGTACTTC.

This clone showed up many times. The chain has TRBV3-1 and TRBJ1-6; 7 bases line up with TRBD1. J lost 16 bases, V lost 0 bases, and 3 bases had no gene match. Germline loops: CDR1 LGHDT, CDR2 YNNKEL (reference sequence). The CDR3 length is 12 residues. The CDR3 nucleotides read TGTGCCAGCAGCCAAGACACAGGGGCACTCCACTTT. Its translation: CASSQDTGALHF.

There are many counts of this clone. The chain carries TRBV9 and TRBJ1-2; the match to TRBD1 covers 9 bases. The germline gives CDR1 SGDLS, CDR2 YYNGEE. V lost 0 bases, J lost 6 bases, and 0 bases stayed unmatched. The length of the CDR3 is 13 residues. The CDR3 DNA sequence: TGTGCCAGCAGCGTAGGGACAGGGGATGGCTACACCTTC. This encodes CASSVGTGDGYTF.

This clone was counted a few times. Being one base from a much bigger clone, this may be a read error. The chain couples TRBV19 to TRBJ2-1; 9 bases align to TRBD2. The CDR3 has 17 amino acids. V lost 6 bases to trimming and J lost 4 bases; unmatched junction nucleotides: 13. Germline lookup yields CDR1 LNHDA and CDR2 SQIVND (reference sequence). CDR3 sequence (DNA): TGTGCCAGTAGAACCCGACTAGCGGTGGGGCTTTACAATGAGCAGTTCTTC. Residues: CASRTRLAVGLYNEQFF.

This clone occurred a few times. A clone one base away is much larger, so this may be a read error. Other DNA sequences in the sample encode the same CDR3. The chain carries TRBV28 and TRBJ2-5; tentative D call: TRBD1 (6 bases). The germline CDR1 and CDR2 sequences are MDHEN and SYDVKM. Trimming cost V 2 bases and J 5 bases, with 15 bases left between them. The CDR3 spans 15 residues. CDR3 sequence (DNA): TGTGCCAGCAGTTTACTGCTGGGACAAATTGAGACCCAGTACTTC. It encodes CASSLLLGQIETQYF. Supplemented by reference TRBV28 and TRBJ2-5, the full variable domain reads DVKVTQSSRYLVKRTGEKVFLECVQDMDHENMFWYRQDPGLGLRLIYFSYDVKMKEKGDIPEGYSVSREKKERFSLILESASTNQTSMYLCASSLLLGQIETQYFGPGTRLLVL.

The chain links TRBV4-2 to TRBJ2-1, with D possibly TRBD2 on 7 matching bases. The CDR3 spans 17 residues. Trimming took 0 bases from V and 9 from J, leaving 21 bases between them. Germline CDR1 and CDR2: LGHNA and YNFKEQ. CDR3 nucleotide sequence: TGTGCCAGCAGCCAAGAGGCTAGCGAAGGGGGGGCCGCTGAGCAGTTCTTC. Translating it yields CASSQEASEGGAAEQFF.

This clone was seen many times. V and J are TRBV6-1 and TRBJ1-1; D is unresolved. V was clipped by 7 bases and J by 1 base, with 10 bases between them. Germline loops: CDR1 MNHNS, CDR2 SASEGT. The length of the CDR3 is 13 residues. The CDR3 sequence: CASNRRQNTEAFF. The CDR3 nucleotides are TGTGCCAGCAACCGCCGACAGAACACTGAAGCTTTCTTT.

This clone was recorded at least ten times. Other DNA sequences in the sample encode the same CDR3. The chain combines TRBV2 with TRBJ1-2, with 7 bases identical to TRBD1. The germline V gene has CDR1 SNHLY and CDR2 FYNNEI. The CDR3 has 14 residues. The V and J ends lost 7 bases and 4 bases, in that order; junction bases with no gene match: 9. The CDR3 loop reads CASMGGTVFYGYTF. Here the CDR3 DNA reads TGTGCCAGCATGGGGGGGACAGTGTTCTATGGCTACACCTTC.

This clone has more than one count but fewer than ten. A much larger clonotype is one base distant, so this may be a read error. Within the sample, other DNA sequences also encode this same CDR3. V and J are TRBV10-3 and TRBJ2-7; 7 bases match TRBD1. The CDR3 consists of 13 residues. V shed 8 bases, J shed 5 bases, and the junction held 9 bases outside the gene matches. Germline lookup yields CDR1 ENHRY and CDR2 SYGVKD. The CDR3 DNA follows: TGTGCCATCTTGGCAGGGGGAAGCGACGAGCAGTACTTC. Its translation: CAILAGGSDEQYF.

Details on this clone: A much larger clone sits a single nucleotide away, making a read error possible. This rearrangement joins TRBV7-9 to TRBJ2-5; 8 bases match TRBD1. J lost 5 bases, V lost 7 bases, and 9 bases had no gene match. CDR1 SEHNR and CDR2 FQNEAQ come from the germline V gene (reference sequence). The CDR3 sequence is 14 residues long. The CDR3 nucleotides read TGTGCCAGCATCTCCAGCACAGGGGGGGAGACCCAGTACTTC. Amino acid sequence: CASISSTGGETQYF.

This clone appeared many times. The chain employs TRBV30 and TRBJ2-6; tentative D call: TRBD1 (6 bases). Germline V gene lookup returns CDR1 GTSNPN and CDR2 SVGIG (reference sequence). This CDR3 has 16 amino acids. Trimming took off 4 bases at V and 0 bases at J, with 13 bases between the two ends. The CDR3 loop is CAWTLTGLSGANVLTF. The CDR3 DNA sequence: TGTGCCTGGACCCTAACAGGGCTCTCTGGGGCCAACGTCCTGACTTTC.

This clone came up many times. The rearrangement uses TRBV19 and TRBJ2-7, with 16 bases identical to TRBD2. Germline values: CDR1 LNHDA, CDR2 SQIVND (reference sequence). This CDR3 is built from 16 residues. Trimming cost V 7 bases and J 3 bases; bases outside gene matches: 6. CDR3 nucleotides: TGTGCCAGTACCCCCGGGACTAGCGGGGGGGTCTACGAGCAGTACTTC. This gives the protein CASTPGTSGGVYEQYF.

The table lists this clone with many counts. V is TRBV20-1 and J is TRBJ2-1, with 7 bases aligning to TRBD2. Germline loops: CDR1 DFQATT, CDR2 SNEGSKA (reference sequence). J was trimmed by 4 bases and V by 0 bases; bases with no gene match: 6. This CDR3 has 15 amino acids. The CDR3 bases are TGCAGTGCTAGAGATTGGGGGGGACCTTACAATGAGCAGTTCTTC. This codes for CSARDWGGPYNEQFF.

As to this clone: This may come from a read error, since a much larger clone is one base off. The chain links TRBV18 to TRBJ1-3, with D hard to call. V was trimmed by 4 bases and J by 4 bases, leaving 14 bases between them. Germline CDR1 and CDR2: KGHSH and LQKENI. This CDR3 is 15 amino acids long. CDR3 in DNA: TGTGCCAGCTCACGGGGAGAGGGAGAAGGAAACACCATATATTTT. It codes for CASSRGEGEGNTIYF.

Many counts were recorded for this clone. The V and J genes are TRBV11-2 and TRBJ2-1; 13 positions match TRBD2. The CDR3 runs to 15 residues. CDR1 is SGHAT, CDR2 FQNNGV, per germline. V trimming: 7 bases; J trimming: 9 bases; junction bases outside the gene matches: 9. CDR3 sequence reads: CASKGLAGPTGEQFF. Here the CDR3 DNA reads TGTGCCAGCAAGGGACTAGCGGGACCCACGGGTGAGCAGTTCTTC.

There are many counts of this clone. The V gene is TRBV7-3, the J gene TRBJ2-7, with D maybe TRBD1 (5 bases). V lost 4 bases and J lost 5, with 18 bases in between. CDR1 SGHTA and CDR2 FQGTGA come from the germline V gene. The CDR3 is made up of 15 amino acids. The DNA of the CDR3 is TGTGCCAGCAGCTGGGGCCCAGGGTTGATAAACGAGCAGTACTTC. Its protein product is CASSWGPGLINEQYF.

This clone was seen ten or more times. The rearrangement links TRBV7-2 to TRBJ2-3, with TRBD2 matching over 8 bases. CDR3 length equals 17 residues. Germline V gene sequence: CDR1 SGHTA, CDR2 FQGNSA. V lost 5 bases and J lost 4; bases outside the gene matches: 14. This chain's CDR3 is CASSITPGGGRADTQYF. The CDR3 DNA sequence: TGTGCCAGCAGCATCACCCCGGGGGGGGGCAGGGCAGATACGCAGTATTTT.

This clone occurred many times. The V call is TRBV30, the J call TRBJ2-2; no firm D call. The germline V gene encodes CDR1 GTSNPN and CDR2 SVGIG (reference sequence). V was trimmed by 4 bases and J by 5 bases, leaving 5 bases between them. The CDR3 runs to 11 residues. This CDR3 is CAWTKTGELFF. As DNA, the CDR3 is TGTGCCTGGACAAAAACCGGGGAGCTGTTTTTT.

This clone was seen only a few times. The gene calls are TRBV10-3 and TRBJ2-7; 11 bases map to TRBD1. Germline lookup yields CDR1 ENHRY and CDR2 SYGVKD. The J segment lost 7 bases and the V segment lost 6 bases, leaving 2 bases of the junction unmatched. There are 12 residues in the CDR3. The CDR3 DNA is TGTGCCATCAGGGACAGGGGGCGAGAGCAGTACTTC. Protein: CAIRDRGREQYF.

This clone was recorded many times. The V gene is TRBV7-2, the J gene TRBJ2-5, with 10 bases aligning to TRBD2. Germline CDR1 and CDR2: SGHTA and FQGNSA. The CDR3 runs to 15 residues. The V and J ends lost 1 base and 4 bases, in that order; junction bases with no gene match: 3. This CDR3 reads CASSLGAGGPETQYF. DNA of the CDR3: TGTGCCAGCAGCTTAGGAGCGGGGGGGCCAGAGACCCAGTACTTC.

This clone was seen at least ten times. Here the CDR3 reads CAIRRTDNQPQHF. The CDR3 DNA reads TGTGCCATCAGGAGGACAGATAATCAGCCCCAGCATTTT. The J gene is TRBJ1-5, the V gene TRBV10-3, with D perhaps TRBD1 (6 bases). The CDR3 covers 13 residues. The V and J ends lost 6 bases and 4 bases respectively, with 10 bases between them. Germline V CDR1 and CDR2: ENHRY, SYGVKD.

The genes are TRBV5-6 and TRBJ2-2, with 10 nucleotides matching TRBD2. Unmatched junction bases numbered 8, after V lost 4 bases and J lost 2 bases. The V gene's germline CDR1 is SGHDT and CDR2 YYEEEE. The CDR3 loop spans 17 amino acids. This CDR3 reads CASSPITSGTNTGELFF. CDR3 sequence (DNA): TGTGCCAGCAGCCCTATCACTAGCGGGACCAACACCGGGGAGCTGTTTTTT.